This T cell receptor (beta chain) came from a study of blood T cells in healthy people across ages. Germline CDR1 MGHRA, CDR2 YSYEKL. V lost 0 bases and J 9 bases, leaving 14 bases between the germline ends. The CDR3 is 14 residues long. A J-beta primer mix and a sample-barcoded 5' primer were used in a second PCR of about 7 to 12 cycles. TCRdb itself ran the 5' RACE reads through MiXCR, one entry per CDR3 protein. This repertoire shows 650,000 to 1,000,000 distinct CDR3 sequences, about 37% found once; its top ten account for 10% to 15%. The specimen sequenced was blood. The chain recombines TRBV4-1 with TRBJ1-2; D gene uncertain. The TCR originated in a man aged 18 to 29 in good health. CDR3 sequence reads: CASSQDVRQHSYTF. The CDR3 DNA is TGCGCCAGCAGCCAAGACGTACGGCAACATAGCTACACCTTC.